The 17 T cell receptor beta chains below were found in one sample sequenced in a study of blood T cell repertoires in COVID-19 (dated by TCRdb to 2018 to 2020). Libraries were made using the immunoSEQ multiplex PCR assay. Here the immuneACCESS table is served through TCRdb, limited to in-frame sequences with V and J called. Missing clones are a known gap in these copies; in checked studies unresolved V genes cover under half, and the rest lacks a known reason. Recorded for this sample are under 150,000 clones; approximately 90% of them occurred a single time. The ten largest make up 0.95% to 1.5% of the sample. The source material was PBMCs or T cells enriched from blood (not recorded which). All receptors come from a woman in her twenties or thirties with acute COVID-19.

The chain employs TRBV3-1 (or the pseudogene TRBV3-2) and TRBJ2-7, with TRBD2 identical over 12 bases. The CDR3 is made up of 16 amino acids. Germline V gene lookup returns CDR1 LGHDT and CDR2 YNNKEL (reference sequence). Unmatched junction bases numbered 7, after V lost 4 bases and J lost 3 bases. CDR3 loop: CASSPWTSGADYEQYF. The CDR3 region has the DNA TGTGCCAGCAGCCCCTGGACTAGCGGGGCTGACTACGAGCAGTACTTC.

This chain connects TRBV21-1 to TRBJ1-2; no DNA check was done on the table's D call, TRBD1. TRBV21-1 is a pseudogene segment. This CDR3 spans 18 amino acids. The CDR3 loop is CASSKGGQGVYLVYGYTF. The DNA of the CDR3 is TGTGCCAGCAGCAAAGGGGGGCAGGGGGTGTATTTGGTCTATGGCTACACCTTC.

The V gene is TRBV24-1, the J gene TRBJ1-5; 8 bases are shared with TRBD1. With V trimmed by 4 bases and J by 7 bases, 5 bases remained unmatched. This CDR3 has 14 amino acids. Germline-derived CDR1 and CDR2 are KGHDR and SFDVKD. The CDR3 sequence: CATSEAGGGQPQHF. In DNA, the CDR3 is TGTGCCACCAGTGAAGCAGGGGGCGGGCAGCCCCAGCATTTT.

The CDR3 region has the DNA TGTGCCAGCAGCCCCCCGGGACTGACCTCTGGAAACACCATATATTTT. This codes for CASSPPGLTSGNTIYF. The rearrangement links TRBV7-9 to TRBJ1-3; the D gene is possibly TRBD1 (5 bases). The germline CDR1 and CDR2 sequences are SEHNR and FQNEAQ (reference sequence). The CDR3 has 16 amino acids. The V end lost 5 bases, the J end lost 0 bases, and 14 bases lay between the germline ends.

This clone turned up a few times. The chain employs TRBV5-1 and TRBJ1-2; D is perhaps TRBD1 (6 bases). CDR1 and CDR2 (germline): SGHRS, YFSETQ. V shed 2 bases and J shed 2 bases, with 10 bases lying between them. The CDR3 covers 14 residues. CDR3 sequence (DNA): TGCGCCAGCAGCTTAGGGGGGGAGAACTATGGCTACACCTTC. Amino acids: CASSLGGENYGYTF.

J is TRBJ1-1 and V is TRBV7-8; the match to TRBD1 covers 8 bases. Unmatched junction bases numbered 22, after V lost 5 bases and J lost 2 bases. The CDR3 has 20 amino acids. Looked up from germline, CDR1 is SGHVS and CDR2 is FQNEAQ. Here the CDR3 reads CASSRSFGTGVLDSNTEAFF. DNA of the CDR3: TGTGCCAGCAGCCGTTCGTTCGGGACAGGCGTTCTCGATTCCAACACTGAAGCTTTCTTT.

This clone is a singleton in its sample. This chain links TRBV7-9 with TRBJ2-7, with 8 bases aligning to TRBD2. Germline V gene sequence: CDR1 SEHNR, CDR2 FQNEAQ (reference sequence). V lost 3 bases to trimming and J lost 6 bases; unmatched junction nucleotides: 10. The CDR3 has 15 amino acids. DNA of the CDR3: TGTGCCAGCAGCTTTTACTCTGATCGGGAGGGCGAGCAGTACTTC. It codes for CASSFYSDREGEQYF.

The V gene is TRBV7-2, the J gene TRBJ2-3, with 8 bases that match TRBD2. Looked up from germline, CDR1 is SGHTA and CDR2 is FQGNSA. The CDR3 extends over 15 amino acids. The J segment lost 2 bases and the V segment lost 2 bases, leaving 3 bases of the junction unmatched. In DNA, the CDR3 is TGTGCCAGCAGCTTAACCGGGAGGGCCACAGATACGCAGTATTTT. Residues: CASSLTGRATDTQYF.

The chain couples TRBV11-1 to TRBJ2-2; 7 nucleotides line up with TRBD1. Unmatched junction bases numbered 3, after V lost 3 bases and J lost 5 bases. CDR1 is SGHAT and CDR2 is FQDESV in the germline V gene (reference sequence). This CDR3 is built from 14 residues. CDR3 sequence reads: CASSFRGLTGELFF. The CDR3 DNA follows: TGTGCCAGCAGCTTTAGGGGGCTAACCGGGGAGCTGTTTTTT.

This clone has only one observation. V and J are TRBV5-4 and TRBJ2-3; tentative D call: TRBD1 (5 bases). The CDR3 contains 13 residues. Germline-derived CDR1 and CDR2 are SGHNT and YYREEE (reference sequence). V lost 4 bases, J lost 2 bases, and 8 bases lay in between. Here the CDR3 DNA reads TGTGCCAGCAGCCCACAGGTCACAGATACGCAGTATTTT. Its protein is CASSPQVTDTQYF.

The genes are TRBV2 and TRBJ2-3, with TRBD2 identical over 9 bases. The V and J ends lost 7 bases and 4 bases, in that order; junction bases with no gene match: 12. This CDR3 has 16 residues. Per the germline V gene, CDR1 is SNHLY and CDR2 is FYNNEI. The CDR3 sequence: CASIVEPSGKADTQYF. The CDR3 DNA follows: TGTGCCAGCATTGTGGAACCTAGCGGGAAGGCAGATACGCAGTATTTT. Drawing the rest from reference TRBV2 and TRBJ2-3, the complete variable domain is EPEVTQTPSHQVTQMGQEVILRCVPISNHLYFYWYRQILGQKVEFLVSFYNNEISEKSEIFDDQFSVERPDGSNFTLKIRSTKLEDSAMYFCASIVEPSGKADTQYFGPGTRLTVL.

The rearrangement links TRBV7-3 to TRBJ2-1; TRBD1 aligns across 7 bases. V shed 4 bases and J 2 bases; nucleotides not matched to a gene: 5. Germline CDR1 and CDR2: SGHTA and FQGTGA. The CDR3 loop spans 15 amino acids. The CDR3 is CASSSSQGAYNEQFF. The CDR3 DNA reads as TGTGCCAGCAGCTCTTCGCAGGGGGCCTACAATGAGCAGTTCTTC.

The chain uses TRBV27 and TRBJ2-1, with D possibly TRBD1 on 5 matching bases. Germline CDR1 and CDR2: MNHEY and SMNVEV (reference sequence). The CDR3 is 15 amino acids. Trimming took 6 bases from V and 7 from J, leaving 19 bases between them. DNA for the CDR3: TGTGCCAGCAGCCGATATTATGTTCGACAGAATGAGCAGTTCTTC. Amino acid sequence: CASSRYYVRQNEQFF.

This clone occurred a few times. V is TRBV7-9 and J is TRBJ2-5, with unresolved D. With 1 base removed from V and 5 bases from J, the gap between germline ends came to 5 bases. The CDR3 sequence is 12 residues long. Germline CDR1 and CDR2: SEHNR and FQNEAQ (reference sequence). CDR3 sequence: CASSLDGETQYF. The CDR3 bases are TGTGCCAGCAGCTTAGATGGCGAGACCCAGTACTTC.

The V gene is TRBV24-1, the J gene TRBJ1-2; D is unresolved. The length of the CDR3 is 14 residues. Germline V gives CDR1 KGHDR, CDR2 SFDVKD. Deletions cut 0 bases from V and 6 bases from J, with 10 bases between. CDR3 region: CATSDLGREDGYTF. The CDR3 region has the DNA TGTGCCACCAGTGATTTGGGCCGAGAGGATGGCTACACCTTC.

V usage is TRBV15 and J usage is TRBJ2-3, with D possibly matching TRBD2 (6 bases). Trimming took off 4 bases at V and 5 bases at J, with 19 bases between the two ends. The germline CDR1 and CDR2 sequences are LNHNV and YYDKDF (reference sequence). The CDR3 covers 16 residues. The CDR3 sequence: CATSKIERARGDTQYF. CDR3 coding DNA: TGTGCCACCAGCAAGATAGAGCGGGCCCGCGGAGATACGCAGTATTTT.

J is TRBJ1-3 and V is TRBV7-8; D not certain. The CDR3 is made up of 13 amino acids. V dropped 4 bases and J dropped 0 bases, with 4 bases sitting between them. Per the germline V gene, CDR1 is SGHVS and CDR2 is FQNEAQ. The CDR3 reads CASSSNSGNTIYF. The CDR3 DNA sequence: TGTGCCAGCAGCTCCAACTCTGGAAACACCATATATTTT.